Each of the 24 T cell receptor beta chains below was sequenced from the same sample in a study of cytomegalovirus exposure and HLA in healthy donors. 60 Vbeta and 13 Jbeta primers were used in PCR. The data were produced by immunoSEQ multiplex PCR, yet TCRdb's version contains in-frame clones alone and is incomplete. This sample yields roughly 130,000 clones, of which 75% to 85% are seen a single time; 2.5% to 3% belongs to the top ten. The sequenced sample consisted of PBMCs. The receptors were gathered from a young man in good health and CMV-seronegative.

The CDR3 spells CASSPGLTSYNEQFF. DNA for the CDR3: TGTGCCAGCAGCCCGGGACTAACCTCCTACAATGAGCAGTTCTTC. The rearrangement uses TRBV7-3 and TRBJ2-1; 7 bases agree with TRBD2. Per the germline V gene, CDR1 is SGHTA and CDR2 is FQGTGA. Trimming removed 5 bases from V and 0 bases from J; junction bases left unmatched: 4. The CDR3 is made up of 15 amino acids.

V is TRBV28 and J is TRBJ2-7; 10 bases fit TRBD1. The V and J ends lost 5 bases and 3 bases, in that order; junction bases with no gene match: 4. CDR3 length equals 14 residues. The V gene's germline CDR1 is MDHEN and CDR2 SYDVKM. The CDR3 here is CASSAGTGVYEQYF. The CDR3 nucleotides read TGTGCCAGCAGTGCCGGGACAGGGGTCTACGAGCAGTACTTC.

This clone was counted a few times. This rearrangement joins TRBV29-1 to TRBJ2-1, with a possible D match to TRBD1 (6 bases). This CDR3 has 14 residues. Germline assignment: CDR1 SQVTM and CDR2 ANQGSEA. V was shortened by 7 bases and J by 6 bases, with 19 bases between the two germline ends. As DNA, the CDR3 is TGCAGCGCCCTGGATGTAATACAGGGCAATGAGCAGTTCTTC. This gives the protein CSALDVIQGNEQFF.

The chain uses TRBV10-2 and TRBJ2-1; 9 nucleotides align to TRBD1. V was clipped by 10 bases and J by 5 bases; unmatched bases: 3. The CDR3 has 12 residues. In germline, CDR1 is WSHSY, CDR2 SAAADI. CDR3 sequence (DNA): TGCGCCACTCGGACAGGGGACAATGAGCAGTTCTTC. As protein: CATRTGDNEQFF.

The rearrangement links TRBV9 to TRBJ2-1; perhaps TRBD2 as D (6 bases). Trimming stripped 3 bases from V and 2 bases from J, with 9 bases between. There are 14 residues in the CDR3. From germline, CDR1 is SGDLS and CDR2 YYNGEE. CDR3 protein: CASSASVTYNEQFF. CDR3 DNA: TGTGCCAGCAGCGCTAGCGTGACCTACAATGAGCAGTTCTTC. The variable domain in full, with the rest retrieved from reference TRBV9 and TRBJ2-1, is DSGVTQTPKHLITATGQRVTLRCSPRSGDLSVYWYQQSLDQGLQFLIQYYNGEERAKGNILERFSAQQFPDLHSELNLSSLELGDSALYFCASSASVTYNEQFFGPGTRLTVL.

Remarks on this clone: The germline gene is not matched at one end of the junction; a read error may be the cause. The gene calls are TRBV7-9 and TRBJ2-5; 7 bases match TRBD2. Germline V lookup: CDR1 SEHNR, CDR2 FQNEAQ (reference sequence). The CDR3 is 13 residues long. CDR3 in DNA: TGTGCCAGCAGCCTAGCGGTCGGTGAGACCCAGTACTTC. It codes for CASSLAVGETQYF. The full variable domain, rest sourced from reference TRBV7-9 and TRBJ2-5, is DTGVSQNPRHKITKRGQNVTFRCDPISEHNRLYWYRQTLGQGPEFLTYFQNEAQLEKSRLLSDRFSAERPKGSFSTLEIQRTEQGDSAMYLCASSLAVGETQYFGPGTRLLVL.

This clone appeared a few times. The rearrangement links TRBV9 to TRBJ1-4, with D maybe TRBD1 (5 bases). V gave up 1 base and J gave up 1 base, with 5 bases separating them. This CDR3 has 14 residues. In germline, CDR1 is SGDLS, CDR2 YYNGEE. The CDR3 nucleotides are TGTGCCAGCAGCGTAACAGGAACTAATGAAAAACTGTTTTTT. Amino acid sequence: CASSVTGTNEKLFF.

This clone came up a few times. The chain joins TRBV19 to TRBJ2-1, with TRBD1 matching 8 bases. Germline CDR1 LNHDA, CDR2 SQIVND (reference sequence). J gave up 7 bases and V 3 bases, and 5 bases lay outside the gene matches. The CDR3 extends over 14 amino acids. The CDR3 DNA reads as TGTGCCAGTAGTATTATCAGGGGGCGAAATGAGCAGTTCTTC. Its protein is CASSIIRGRNEQFF.

This clone was counted between two and nine times. This chain joins TRBV28 and TRBJ2-7; D call uncertain. The CDR3 runs 11 residues. Germline V gives CDR1 MDHEN, CDR2 SYDVKM. Trimming left V 6 bases short and J 2 bases short, with 5 bases between. In DNA, the CDR3 is TGTGCCAGCAGGTCAGCCTACGAGCAGTACTTC. Translating it yields CASRSAYEQYF.

The chain has TRBV7-8 and TRBJ1-1; D uncertain. This CDR3 is 16 amino acids long. Trimming removed 4 bases at V and 0 bases at J, with 15 bases between. The V gene's germline CDR1 is SGHVS and CDR2 FQNEAQ. CDR3 sequence (DNA): TGTGCCAGCAGCTCAAAGACACGATTACTGAACACTGAAGCTTTCTTT. Translating it yields CASSSKTRLLNTEAFF.

This chain connects TRBV5-1 to TRBJ2-5; a possible D gene is TRBD1 (6 bases). The end of the DNA aligns better with TRBJ2-7, so the J call may be wrong. The CDR3 sequence is 14 residues long. Germline loops: CDR1 SGHRS, CDR2 YFSETQ. The CDR3 spells CASSLGAGVGEQYF. CDR3 bases: TGCGCCAGCAGCTTGGGGGCAGGGGTTGGCGAGCAGTACTTC.

The chain couples TRBV15 to TRBJ2-7, with 12 bases fitting TRBD2. J gave up 2 bases and V 4 bases, and 6 bases lay outside the gene matches. CDR1 and CDR2 (germline): LNHNV, YYDKDF (reference sequence). The CDR3 totals 16 residues. This CDR3 is CATSIGLAGGPYEQYF. The CDR3 DNA reads TGTGCCACCAGCATTGGGCTAGCGGGAGGGCCCTACGAGCAGTACTTC.

V and J are TRBV9 and TRBJ2-7, with D perhaps TRBD2 (6 bases). Germline V gives CDR1 SGDLS, CDR2 YYNGEE. Deletions cut 3 bases from V and 5 bases from J, with 15 bases between. This CDR3 has 14 amino acids. The DNA for the CDR3 is TGTGCCAGCAGCGGAGAAGCAGGCGGGAACGAGCAGTACTTC. As protein: CASSGEAGGNEQYF.

The gene calls are TRBV10-3 and TRBJ1-2, with a weak D call TRBD1 (6 bases). Trimming removed 3 bases from V and 5 bases from J, with 10 bases in between. CDR1 is ENHRY, CDR2 SYGVKD, per germline. This CDR3 spans 13 amino acids. For the CDR3, the DNA is TGTGCCATCAGTGACAAGGGGACATATGGCTACACCTTC. It yields the protein CAISDKGTYGYTF.

This clone was detected a few times. V and J are TRBV19 and TRBJ1-4; D remains unclear. V was cut by 3 bases and J by 8 bases, with 7 bases left in between. In germline, CDR1 is LNHDA, CDR2 SQIVND (reference sequence). The CDR3 runs 12 residues. Here the CDR3 DNA reads TGTGCCAGTAGTATGACGCGGGAAAAACTGTTTTTT. As protein: CASSMTREKLFF. Filled out from reference TRBV19 and TRBJ1-4, the complete variable domain reads DGGITQSPKYLFRKEGQNVTLSCEQNLNHDAMYWYRQDPGQGLRLIYYSQIVNDFQKGDIAEGYSVSREKKESFPLTVTSAQKNPTAFYLCASSMTREKLFFGSGTQLSVL.

The chain has TRBV14 and TRBJ2-1; D unclear. Germline V CDR1 and CDR2: SGHDN, FVKESK. Trimming took 0 bases from V and 8 from J, leaving 8 bases between them. This CDR3 comprises 13 residues. The CDR3 DNA sequence: TGTGCCAGCAGCCAAGATCTGTTCCATGAGCAGTTCTTC. Its translation: CASSQDLFHEQFF.

In this sample, this clone turned up a few times. The gene calls are TRBV16 and TRBJ2-1, with TRBD2 matching over 10 bases. V trimming: 1 base; J trimming: 9 bases; junction bases outside the gene matches: 9. The CDR3 contains 16 residues. Germline loops: CDR1 KGHSY, CDR2 FQNENV. The CDR3 region has the DNA TGTGCCAGCAGCCAATATTTAAGCGGGAGGGTCACTGAGCAGTTCTTC. The encoded protein is CASSQYLSGRVTEQFF.

As to this clone: Sequence at one end of the junction differs from germline and may be a read error. J is TRBJ2-2 and V is TRBV7-9; a possible D gene is TRBD1 (7 bases). The CDR3 length is 18 residues. Germline V gene data show CDR1 as SEHNR and CDR2 as FQNEAQ (reference sequence). CDR3 DNA sequence: TGTTCCAGCAGCGGAACCCTCAGGGGGGAGAAGGACACCGGGGAGCTGTTTTTT. Its protein product is CSSSGTLRGEKDTGELFF.

The chain joins TRBV5-1 to TRBJ2-3; possible D gene TRBD2, 6 bases. From germline, CDR1 is SGHRS and CDR2 YFSETQ. CDR3 length: 17 amino acids. V lost 0 bases and J lost 1, with 15 bases in between. CDR3 coding DNA: TGCGCCAGCAGCTTGGTTCCCCCTAGCGAACGCACAGATACGCAGTATTTT. Translation: CASSLVPPSERTDTQYF.

The chain employs TRBV19 and TRBJ1-5; 8 bases map to TRBD1. The V gene end was trimmed by 6 bases and the J gene end by 8 bases; junction bases not matched to a gene: 9. Germline V gene sequence: CDR1 LNHDA, CDR2 SQIVND (reference sequence). There are 14 residues in the CDR3. CDR3 region: CASSDRDRNKPQHF. DNA of the CDR3: TGTGCCAGTAGCGACAGGGACAGGAATAAGCCCCAGCATTTT. Using reference TRBV19 and TRBJ1-5 for the parts outside the CDR3, the full variable domain is DGGITQSPKYLFRKEGQNVTLSCEQNLNHDAMYWYRQDPGQGLRLIYYSQIVNDFQKGDIAEGYSVSREKKESFPLTVTSAQKNPTAFYLCASSDRDRNKPQHFGDGTRLSIL.

This sequence joins TRBV10-2 and TRBJ2-7; weak D call: TRBD2 (5 bases). Per the germline V gene, CDR1 is WSHSY and CDR2 is SAAADI. Trimming took off 4 bases at V and 4 bases at J, with 14 bases between the two ends. The CDR3 consists of 14 residues. CDR3 DNA sequence: TGCGCCAGCAGTGCGGACTTTCCCTTGTACGAGCAGTACTTC. This translates into CASSADFPLYEQYF.

This chain connects TRBV4-3 to TRBJ2-5; a weak D match, TRBD2 (5 bases). Germline loops: CDR1 LGHNA, CDR2 YSLEER. Trimming took 3 bases from V and 0 from J, leaving 11 bases between them. There are 15 residues in the CDR3. CDR3 coding DNA: TGCGCCAGCAGCCAGATGACGGGGAACCAAGAGACCCAGTACTTC. This translates into CASSQMTGNQETQYF.

The chain is built from TRBV30 and TRBJ1-4; 7 nucleotides match TRBD1. The germline V gene encodes CDR1 GTSNPN and CDR2 SVGIG (reference sequence). The CDR3 length is 14 residues. V shed 8 bases, J shed 5 bases, and the junction held 11 bases outside the gene matches. Written as DNA, the CDR3 is TGTGCCGGCGCACGACAGGGTGTAAATGAAAAACTGTTTTTT. Translation gives CAGARQGVNEKLFF.

This clone came up a few times. The chain is built from TRBV6-1 and TRBJ2-7, with D possibly being TRBD1 (5 bases). Trimming stripped 3 bases from V and 0 bases from J, with 12 bases between. The CDR3 totals 15 residues. CDR1 MNHNS and CDR2 SASEGT come from the germline V gene. DNA for the CDR3: TGTGCCAGCAGTGAGGGGCCAGGGTCCTCCTACGAGCAGTACTTC. Amino acids: CASSEGPGSSYEQYF.